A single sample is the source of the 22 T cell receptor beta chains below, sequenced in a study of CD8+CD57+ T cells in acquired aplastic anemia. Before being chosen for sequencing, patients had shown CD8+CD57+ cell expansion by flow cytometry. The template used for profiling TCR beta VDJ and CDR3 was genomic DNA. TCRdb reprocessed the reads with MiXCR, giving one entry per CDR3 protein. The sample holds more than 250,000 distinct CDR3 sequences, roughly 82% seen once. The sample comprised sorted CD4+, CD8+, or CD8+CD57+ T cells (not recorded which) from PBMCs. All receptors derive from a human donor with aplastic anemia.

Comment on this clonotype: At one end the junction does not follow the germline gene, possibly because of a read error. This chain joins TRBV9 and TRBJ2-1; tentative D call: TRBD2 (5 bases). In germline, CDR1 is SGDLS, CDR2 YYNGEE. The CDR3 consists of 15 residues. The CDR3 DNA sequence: TGTGCCAGCAGTGTAGCCAGCGGCGCCTATAATGCGCAGTTCTTC. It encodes CASSVASGAYNAQFF.

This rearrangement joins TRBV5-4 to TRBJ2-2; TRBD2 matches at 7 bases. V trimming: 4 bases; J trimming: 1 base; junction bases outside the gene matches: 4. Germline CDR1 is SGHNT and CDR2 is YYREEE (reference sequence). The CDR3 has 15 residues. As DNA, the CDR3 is TGTGCCAGCAGCCGGGGGGACGAGAACACCGGGGAGCTGTTTTTT. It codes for CASSRGDENTGELFF.

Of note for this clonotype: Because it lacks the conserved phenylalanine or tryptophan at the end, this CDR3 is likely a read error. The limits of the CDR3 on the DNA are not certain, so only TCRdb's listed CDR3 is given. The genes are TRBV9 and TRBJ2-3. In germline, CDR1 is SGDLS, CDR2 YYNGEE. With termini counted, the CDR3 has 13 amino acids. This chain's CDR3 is CASGAARNIQYFV.

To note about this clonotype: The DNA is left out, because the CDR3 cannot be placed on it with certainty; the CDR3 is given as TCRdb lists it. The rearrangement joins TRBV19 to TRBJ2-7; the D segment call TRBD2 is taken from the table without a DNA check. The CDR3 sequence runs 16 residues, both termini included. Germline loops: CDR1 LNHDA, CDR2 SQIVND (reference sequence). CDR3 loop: CASSIASRAYIEQFFV.

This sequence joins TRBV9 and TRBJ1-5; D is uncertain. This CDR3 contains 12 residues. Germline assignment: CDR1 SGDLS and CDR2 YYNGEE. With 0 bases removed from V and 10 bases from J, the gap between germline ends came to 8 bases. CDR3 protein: CASSVEDYPQHF. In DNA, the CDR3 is TGTGCCAGCAGCGTAGAGGACTATCCCCAGCATTTT.

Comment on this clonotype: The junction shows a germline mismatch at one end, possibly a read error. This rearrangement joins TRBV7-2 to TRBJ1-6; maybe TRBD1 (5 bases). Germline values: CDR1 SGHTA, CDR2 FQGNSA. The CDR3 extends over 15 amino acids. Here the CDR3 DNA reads TGTGCCAGCAGCTTAGGGCAGGGAAATAATTCACCCGTCCACTTT. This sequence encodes CASSLGQGNNSPVHF. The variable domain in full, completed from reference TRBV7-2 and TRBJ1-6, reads GAGVSQSPSNKVTEKGKDVELRCDPISGHTALYWYRQSLGQGLEFLIYFQGNSAPDKSGLPSDRFSAERTGGSVSTLTIQRTQQEDSAVYLCASSLGQGNNSPVHFGNGTRLTVT.

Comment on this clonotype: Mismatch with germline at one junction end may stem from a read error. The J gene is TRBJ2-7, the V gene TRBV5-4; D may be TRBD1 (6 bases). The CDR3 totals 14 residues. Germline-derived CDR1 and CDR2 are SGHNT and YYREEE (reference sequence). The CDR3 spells CASSHTGIAYEQYF. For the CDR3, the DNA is TGCGCCAGCAGCCATACAGGGATAGCCTACGAGCAGTACTTC.

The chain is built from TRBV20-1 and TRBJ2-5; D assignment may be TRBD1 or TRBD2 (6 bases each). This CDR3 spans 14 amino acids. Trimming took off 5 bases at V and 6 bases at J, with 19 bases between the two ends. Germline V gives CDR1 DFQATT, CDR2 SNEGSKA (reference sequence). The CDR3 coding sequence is TGCAGTGCTTCCGGGGGCAGCGCCAGAAAGACCCAGTACTTC. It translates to CSASGGSARKTQYF.

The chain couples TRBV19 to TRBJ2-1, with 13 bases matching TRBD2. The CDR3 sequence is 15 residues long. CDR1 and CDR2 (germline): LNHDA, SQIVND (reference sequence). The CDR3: CARATSGGAGNEQFF. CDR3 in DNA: TGTGCTAGAGCCACTAGCGGGGGGGCTGGGAATGAGCAGTTCTTC.

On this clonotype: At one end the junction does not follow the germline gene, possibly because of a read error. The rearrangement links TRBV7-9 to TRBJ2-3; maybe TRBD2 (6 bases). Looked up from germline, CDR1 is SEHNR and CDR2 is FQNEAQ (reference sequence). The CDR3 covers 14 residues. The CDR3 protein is CASSFTGAPGTHSF. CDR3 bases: TGTGCCAGCAGCTTTACGGGAGCTCCCGGTACGCATTCGTTT. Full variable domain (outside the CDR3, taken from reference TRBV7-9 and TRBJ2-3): DTGVSQNPRHKITKRGQNVTFRCDPISEHNRLYWYRQTLGQGPEFLTYFQNEAQLEKSRLLSDRFSAERPKGSFSTLEIQRTEQGDSAMYLCASSFTGAPGTHSFGPGTRLTVL.

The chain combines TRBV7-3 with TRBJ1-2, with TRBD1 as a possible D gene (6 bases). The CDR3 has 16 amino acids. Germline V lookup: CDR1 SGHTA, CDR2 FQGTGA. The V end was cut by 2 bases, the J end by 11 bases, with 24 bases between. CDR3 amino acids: CASSLGLAGATDTYTF. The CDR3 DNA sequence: TGTGCCAGCAGCTTAGGACTGGCGGGGGCCACAGATACGTACACCTTC.

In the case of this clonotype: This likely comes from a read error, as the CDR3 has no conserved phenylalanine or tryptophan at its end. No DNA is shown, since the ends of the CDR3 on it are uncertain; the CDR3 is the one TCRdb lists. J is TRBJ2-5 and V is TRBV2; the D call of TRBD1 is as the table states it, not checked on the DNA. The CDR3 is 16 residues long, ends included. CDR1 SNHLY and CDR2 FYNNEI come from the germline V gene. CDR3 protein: CASSEGYSNQPQNLGD.

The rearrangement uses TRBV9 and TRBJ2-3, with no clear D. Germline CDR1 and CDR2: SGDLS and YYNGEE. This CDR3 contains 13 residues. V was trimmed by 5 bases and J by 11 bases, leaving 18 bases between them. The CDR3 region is CASREGSKNKQYF. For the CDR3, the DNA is TGTGCCAGCAGGGAAGGGTCAAAAAATAAGCAGTATTTT.

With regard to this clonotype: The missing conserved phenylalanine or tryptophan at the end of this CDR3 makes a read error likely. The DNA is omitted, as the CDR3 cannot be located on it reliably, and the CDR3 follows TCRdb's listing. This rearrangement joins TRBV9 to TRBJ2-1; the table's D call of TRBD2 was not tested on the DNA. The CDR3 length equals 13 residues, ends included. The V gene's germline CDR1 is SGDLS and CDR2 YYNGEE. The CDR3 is CASGAAGNIRYFV.

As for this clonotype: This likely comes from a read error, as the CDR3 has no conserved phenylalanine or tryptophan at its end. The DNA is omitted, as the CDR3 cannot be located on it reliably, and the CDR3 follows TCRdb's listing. CDR3 in amino acids: CASSLVQAGEKLFFG. V and J are TRBV2 and TRBJ1-1. CDR1 is SNHLY and CDR2 is FYNNEI in the germline V gene. With termini counted, the CDR3 has 15 amino acids.

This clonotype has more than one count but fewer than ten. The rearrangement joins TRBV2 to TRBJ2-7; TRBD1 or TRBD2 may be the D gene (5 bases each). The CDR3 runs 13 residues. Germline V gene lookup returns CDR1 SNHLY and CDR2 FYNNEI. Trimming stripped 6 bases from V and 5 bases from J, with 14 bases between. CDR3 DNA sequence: TGTGCCAGCAGACCCGGGACCGGGGACGAGCAGTACGTC. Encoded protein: CASRPGTGDEQYV.

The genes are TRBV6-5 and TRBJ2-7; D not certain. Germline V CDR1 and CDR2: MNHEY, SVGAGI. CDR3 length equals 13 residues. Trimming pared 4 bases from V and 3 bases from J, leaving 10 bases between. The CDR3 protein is CASSSDGNYEQYF. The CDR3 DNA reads TGTGCCAGCAGTTCGGACGGTAACTACGAGCAGTACTTC.

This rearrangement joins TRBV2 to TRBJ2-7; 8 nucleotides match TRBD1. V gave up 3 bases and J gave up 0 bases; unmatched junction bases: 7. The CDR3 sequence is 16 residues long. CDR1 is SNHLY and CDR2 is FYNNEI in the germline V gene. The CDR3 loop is CASSERTGPFSYEQYF. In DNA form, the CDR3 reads TGTGCCAGCAGTGAGAGGACAGGGCCTTTCTCCTACGAGCAGTACTTC.

CDR3 DNA: TGCAGTGCTAGTCCATCGACAGGGAACTACATTGAAGCTTTCTTT. It translates to CSASPSTGNYIEAFF. The genes are TRBV20-1 and TRBJ1-1; 7 nucleotides match TRBD1. The CDR3 covers 15 residues. V lost 3 bases to trimming and J lost 7 bases; unmatched junction nucleotides: 14. CDR1 is DFQATT and CDR2 is SNEGSKA in the germline V gene (reference sequence).

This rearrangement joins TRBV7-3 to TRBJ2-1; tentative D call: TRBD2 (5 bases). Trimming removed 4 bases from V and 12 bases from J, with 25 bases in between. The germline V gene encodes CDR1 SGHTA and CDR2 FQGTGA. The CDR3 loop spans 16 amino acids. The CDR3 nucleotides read TGTGCCAGCAGCTCTCAAAGAAGCGGCGGAGGAGATGGGCAGTTCTTC. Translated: CASSSQRSGGGDGQFF.

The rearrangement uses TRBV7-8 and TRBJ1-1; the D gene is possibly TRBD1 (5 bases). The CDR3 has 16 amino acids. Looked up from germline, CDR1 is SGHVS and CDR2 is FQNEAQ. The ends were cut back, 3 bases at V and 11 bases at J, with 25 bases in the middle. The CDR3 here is CASSFTGGPDTKDAFF. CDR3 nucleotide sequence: TGTGCCAGCAGCTTCACAGGAGGTCCCGATACCAAGGATGCTTTCTTT. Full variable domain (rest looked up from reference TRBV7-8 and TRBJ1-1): GAGVSQSPRYKVAKRGQDVALRCDPISGHVSLFWYQQALGQGPEFLTYFQNEAQLDKSGLPSDRFFAERPEGSVSTLKIQRTQQEDSAVYLCASSFTGGPDTKDAFFGQGTRLTVV.

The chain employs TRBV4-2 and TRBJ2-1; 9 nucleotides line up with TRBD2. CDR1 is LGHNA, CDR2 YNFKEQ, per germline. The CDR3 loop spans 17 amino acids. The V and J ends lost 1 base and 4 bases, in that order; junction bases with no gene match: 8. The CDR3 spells CASSQAWPSGVYNEQFF. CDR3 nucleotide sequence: TGTGCCAGCAGCCAAGCCTGGCCTAGCGGGGTTTACAATGAGCAGTTCTTC.